This is a list of T cell receptor beta chains from one sample in a study of blood T cell repertoires in COVID-19. Libraries were prepared by immunoSEQ multiplex PCR; TCRdb keeps only in-frame clonotypes and omits some of them. The sample includes 160,000 or so clones, around 89% of them seen just once. The sequencing input was peripheral blood. Source of these receptors: a man aged 55 to 70 with acute or convalescent COVID-19. The CDR3 runs from the conserved cysteine through the conserved F or W. D genes are given only for firm matches. Part of the rows lack a size; the others show once, few, many or a class for expanded clones.

TRBJ1-2,14,NA,TRBV3-1/TRBV3-2,NA,TGTGCCAGCAGCCAGGCGGGGGGGTTAGGTGGCTACACCTTC,CASSQAGGLGGYTF
TRBJ1-5,12,NA,TRBV6-2/TRBV6-3,NA,TGTGCCAGCAGTTACTCCCAGGGGCCCCAGCATTTT,CASSYSQGPQHF
TRBJ2-3,14,TRBD1,TRBV3-1/TRBV3-2,NA,TGTGCCAGCAGCAAGGGACAGGGGAAAGATACGCAGTATTTT,CASSKGQGKDTQYF
TRBJ1-2,14,TRBD1,TRBV2,NA,TGTGCCAGCACCAGGGACAGGACAGTTGGGGGCTACACCTTC,CASTRDRTVGGYTF
TRBJ1-2,15,TRBD1,TRBV5-1,NA,TGCGCCAGCAGCTTGGGGCTCGGGACAGCAGATGGCTACACCTTC,CASSLGLGTADGYTF
TRBJ2-1,15,NA,TRBV24-1,NA,TGTGCCACCAGTGATTTTGGCAGTTCTGGTAATGAGCAGTTCTTC,CATSDFGSSGNEQFF
TRBJ1-1,13,NA,TRBV5-1,NA,TGCGCCAGCAAGCGCAGGGAGGGCACTGAAGCTTTCTTT,CASKRREGTEAFF
TRBJ1-4,12,NA,TRBV6-5,NA,TGTGCCAGCAGTTCTACGAATGAAAAACTGTTTTTT,CASSSTNEKLFF
TRBJ1-5,13,NA,TRBV6-4,NA,TGTGCCAGCCTAACACAGGGAAATCAGCCCCAGCATTTT,CASLTQGNQPQHF
TRBJ1-2,14,NA,TRBV2,NA,TGTGCCAGCAGTGAAGACAGGGCGAACTATGGCTACACCTTC,CASSEDRANYGYTF
TRBJ1-3,17,TRBD1,TRBV11-2,once,TGTGCCAGCAGCCTAGGGGTTTACAGGGGGAACGGAAACACCATATATTTT,CASSLGVYRGNGNTIYF
TRBJ1-1,15,NA,TRBV12-5,few,TGTGCTAGTGGTTTGGGATGGGGGGTGGTCACTGAAGCTTTCTTT,CASGLGWGVVTEAFF
TRBJ2-5,15,TRBD1,TRBV6-5,NA,TGTGCCAGCAGAAAGGACAGGTTGGGGACGGAGACCCAGTACTTC,CASRKDRLGTETQYF
TRBJ2-7,14,TRBD1,TRBV5-8,NA,TGTGCCTCTAAACGTGGGGACAGGGCCGACGAGCAGTACTTC,CASKRGDRADEQYF
TRBJ2-5,16,TRBD1,TRBV7-3,once,TGTGCCAGCAGCTTAGCCGGGACAGGGCAGAGAGAGACCCAGTACTTC,CASSLAGTGQRETQYF
TRBJ1-2,16,NA,TRBV7-2,NA,TGTGCCAGCAGCGAAACCTTCAGGGCGGATAACTATGGCTACACCTTC,CASSETFRADNYGYTF
TRBJ2-7,14,NA,TRBV11-2,NA,TGTGCCACTTCTAGGGGCAGGGTAGGCGGCGAGCAGTACTTC,CATSRGRVGGEQYF
TRBJ1-1,13,TRBD1,TRBV6-1,NA,TGTGCCAGCAGTGAAGCTCCGACAGGGAAGGCTTTCTTT,CASSEAPTGKAFF
TRBJ2-3,16,NA,TRBV9,NA,TGTGCCAGCAGCGTGGCAGGGGACACTAGCACAGATACGCAGTATTTT,CASSVAGDTSTDTQYF
TRBJ1-1,15,NA,TRBV27,NA,TGTGCCAGCAGTTTATCTTCGGGAAAGAACACTGAAGCTTTCTTT,CASSLSSGKNTEAFF
TRBJ1-2,12,NA,TRBV6-5,NA,TGTGCCAGCAGTTACGGGGGGTCCGGCTACACCTTC,CASSYGGSGYTF
TRBJ2-2,16,TRBD1,TRBV3-1/TRBV3-2,NA,TGTGCCAGCAGCCAAGGTAGGACAGGGTACACCGGGGAGCTGTTTTTT,CASSQGRTGYTGELFF
TRBJ1-2,15,TRBD1,TRBV9,NA,TGTGCCAGCAGCACCCGGACAGGAGGAGGGAGTGGCTACACCTTC,CASSTRTGGGSGYTF
TRBJ1-1,15,TRBD1,TRBV10-2,NA,TGCGCCAGCAGTGACCAGGGACAGGGGGCAACTGAAGCTTTCTTT,CASSDQGQGATEAFF
TRBJ1-6,15,NA,TRBV19,few,TGTGCCAGTAGTAGGGCGTCGGGGGGTAGTTCACCCCTCCACTTT,CASSRASGGSSPLHF
TRBJ1-3,13,NA,TRBV5-1,NA,TGCGCCAGCAGTACCTACTCTGGAAACACCATATATTTT,CASSTYSGNTIYF
TRBJ2-3,16,TRBD1,TRBV4-2,NA,TGTGCCAGCAGCCAAACCGGGACAGGGGTCACAGATACGCAGTATTTT,CASSQTGTGVTDTQYF
TRBJ1-1,13,TRBD1,TRBV29-1,NA,TGCAGCGTGCGGGGACAGGGAAACACTGAAGCTTTCTTT,CSVRGQGNTEAFF
TRBJ1-4,13,NA,TRBV7-9,NA,TGTACCAGCAGCTTAAGTTTAGTTGAAAACCTGTTTTTT,CTSSLSLVENLFF
TRBJ1-4,13,TRBD1,TRBV7-2,NA,TGTGCCAGCAGCGTGGGACAGAAAGAAAAACTGTTTTTT,CASSVGQKEKLFF
TRBJ2-2,13,NA,TRBV5-4,NA,TGTGCCAGCAGCCCAACTGTTACCGGGGAGCTGTTTTTT,CASSPTVTGELFF
TRBJ1-1,14,NA,TRBV5-6,NA,TGTGCCAGCAGGGGAGGCAGAAGGAACACTGAAGCTTTCTTT,CASRGGRRNTEAFF
TRBJ1-2,11,NA,TRBV7-9,NA,TGTGCCAGCACCTATAACTATGGCTACACCTTC,CASTYNYGYTF